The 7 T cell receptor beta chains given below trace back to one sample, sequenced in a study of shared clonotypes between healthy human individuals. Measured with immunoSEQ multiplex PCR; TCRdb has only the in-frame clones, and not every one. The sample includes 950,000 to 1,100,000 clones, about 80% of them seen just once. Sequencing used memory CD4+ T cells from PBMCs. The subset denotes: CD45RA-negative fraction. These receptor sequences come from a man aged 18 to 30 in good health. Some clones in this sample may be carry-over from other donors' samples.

CDR3 loop: CASRPTPGQGEDTEAFF. In DNA form, the CDR3 reads TGTGCCAGCAGACCGACACCGGGACAGGGAGAGGACACTGAAGCTTTCTTT. The chain joins TRBV2 to TRBJ1-1, with 9 nucleotides matching TRBD1. The CDR3 totals 17 residues. Germline values: CDR1 SNHLY, CDR2 FYNNEI. With 6 bases clipped from V and 3 bases from J, the junction kept 14 bases outside the gene matches.

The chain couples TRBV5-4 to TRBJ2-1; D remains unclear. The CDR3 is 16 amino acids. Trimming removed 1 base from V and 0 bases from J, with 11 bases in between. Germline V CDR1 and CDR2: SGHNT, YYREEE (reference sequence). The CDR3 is CASSLRRTSSYNEQFF. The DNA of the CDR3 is TGTGCCAGCAGCTTGCGACGGACCAGCTCCTACAATGAGCAGTTCTTC.

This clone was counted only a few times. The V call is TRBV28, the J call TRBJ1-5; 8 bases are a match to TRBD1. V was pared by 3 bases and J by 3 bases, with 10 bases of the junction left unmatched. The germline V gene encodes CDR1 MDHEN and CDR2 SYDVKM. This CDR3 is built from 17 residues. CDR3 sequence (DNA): TGTGCCAGCAGTTTTAGAGGGACAGGCCCTTACAATCAGCCCCAGCATTTT. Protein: CASSFRGTGPYNQPQHF.

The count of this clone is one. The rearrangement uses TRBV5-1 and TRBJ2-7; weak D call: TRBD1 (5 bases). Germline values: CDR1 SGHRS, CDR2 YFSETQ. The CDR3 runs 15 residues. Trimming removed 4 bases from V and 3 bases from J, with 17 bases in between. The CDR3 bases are TGCGCCAGCAGCAAATCTTGGGGCGCGGACTACGAGCAGTACTTC. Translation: CASSKSWGADYEQYF.

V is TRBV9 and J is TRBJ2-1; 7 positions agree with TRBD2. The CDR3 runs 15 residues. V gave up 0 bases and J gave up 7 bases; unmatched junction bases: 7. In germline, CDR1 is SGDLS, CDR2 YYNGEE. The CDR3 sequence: CASSVDSGAWNEQFF. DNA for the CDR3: TGTGCCAGCAGCGTAGACAGCGGGGCTTGGAATGAGCAGTTCTTC. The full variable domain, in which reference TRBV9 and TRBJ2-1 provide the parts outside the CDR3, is DSGVTQTPKHLITATGQRVTLRCSPRSGDLSVYWYQQSLDQGLQFLIQYYNGEERAKGNILERFSAQQFPDLHSELNLSSLELGDSALYFCASSVDSGAWNEQFFGPGTRLTVL.

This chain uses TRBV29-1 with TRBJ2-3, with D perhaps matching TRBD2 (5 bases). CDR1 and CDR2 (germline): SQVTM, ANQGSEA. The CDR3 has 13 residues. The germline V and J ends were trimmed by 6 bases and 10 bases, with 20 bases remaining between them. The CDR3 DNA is TGCAGCGTGAAGGAAATGCGGGCCACCCCGCAGTATTTT. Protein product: CSVKEMRATPQYF.

CDR3 DNA sequence: TGTGCCAGCAGTAGACTAGCGGGCAGCTCCTACAATGAGCAGTTCTTC. Its protein is CASSRLAGSSYNEQFF. The chain links TRBV6-4 to TRBJ2-1; 10 nucleotides agree with TRBD2. Germline trimming cut 5 bases from V and 0 bases from J; bases unmatched to any gene: 4. This CDR3 region has 16 residues. Germline V gene sequence: CDR1 MRHNA, CDR2 SNTAGT.